The 32 T cell receptor beta chains presented below share a single source sample, sequenced in a study of blood T cell repertoires in COVID-19. Using immunoSEQ multiplex PCR, the repertoire was profiled, and TCRdb retains in-frame clones only, with some absent. The data hold approximately 350,000 clones, with about 93% observed a single time. Sequenced input: peripheral blood. Receptors were obtained from a woman in her late teens or twenties who had recovered from COVID-19.

The chain couples TRBV4-1 to TRBJ1-4; D ambiguous. Trimming pared 9 bases from V and 8 bases from J, leaving 19 bases between. The CDR3 consists of 14 residues. The germline gives CDR1 MGHRA, CDR2 YSYEKL. The CDR3 bases are TGCGCCAGTTCTCACCCGGGAAGACGGGAAAAACTGTTTTTT. It encodes CASSHPGRREKLFF.

This chain links TRBV9 with TRBJ1-1; D perhaps matches TRBD1 (5 bases). CDR3 length: 13 amino acids. Germline loops: CDR1 SGDLS, CDR2 YYNGEE. V was shortened by 9 bases and J by 4 bases, with 16 bases between the two germline ends. The CDR3 reads CATKPRGGTEAFF. CDR3 bases: TGTGCCACCAAACCCCGGGGGGGCACTGAAGCTTTCTTT.

This chain joins TRBV15 and TRBJ2-1; 12 nucleotides align to TRBD2. V lost 3 bases to trimming and J lost 9 bases; unmatched junction nucleotides: 6. The CDR3 is 15 amino acids. CDR1 and CDR2 from the germline V gene are LNHNV and YYDKDF (reference sequence). The CDR3 protein is CATSSPSGRAGEQFF. The CDR3 coding sequence is TGTGCCACCAGCAGTCCTAGCGGGAGGGCAGGTGAGCAGTTCTTC.

This sequence joins TRBV24-1 and TRBJ2-7; TRBD2 matches 12 bases. Trimming took 8 bases from V and 2 from J; bases not matched to a gene: 3. The CDR3 consists of 14 residues. Germline CDR1 reads KGHDR; CDR2 reads SFDVKD. Here the CDR3 reads CATTRTSGTYEQYV. The CDR3 DNA follows: TGTGCCACCACCAGGACTAGCGGGACCTACGAGCAGTACGTC.

The chain carries TRBV7-9 and TRBJ1-3, with a weak D call TRBD1 (6 bases). V was clipped by 5 bases and J by 2 bases, with 13 bases between them. CDR1 is SEHNR, CDR2 FQNEAQ, per germline (reference sequence). This CDR3 is built from 15 residues. DNA of the CDR3: TGTGCCAGCAGCCATAGCGGGGGCCCTGGAAACACCATATATTTT. Translated: CASSHSGGPGNTIYF.

This sequence joins TRBV5-4 and TRBJ2-1, with 7 bases that match TRBD2. This CDR3 has 13 residues. Germline V gives CDR1 SGHNT, CDR2 YYREEE (reference sequence). V shed 3 bases and J 3 bases; nucleotides not matched to a gene: 0. Written as DNA, the CDR3 is TGTGCCAGCAGCTGGGACTACTACAATGAGCAGTTCTTC. Translated: CASSWDYYNEQFF.

The chain uses TRBV4-3 and TRBJ2-2; the match to TRBD2 covers 9 bases. The V gene end was trimmed by 0 bases and the J gene end by 1 base; junction bases not matched to a gene: 9. The length of the CDR3 is 19 residues. Germline V CDR1 and CDR2: LGHNA, YSLEER. The CDR3 reads CASSQDSHLLAGNTGELFF. In nucleotides, the CDR3 is TGCGCCAGCAGCCAAGATTCCCATCTACTAGCGGGGAACACCGGGGAGCTGTTTTTT.

A note on this clone: In the same sample, other DNA sequences code for this CDR3. The rearrangement joins TRBV6-1 to TRBJ1-1; D is uncertain. Per the germline V gene, CDR1 is MNHNS and CDR2 is SASEGT. V was shortened by 2 bases and J by 2 bases, with 6 bases between the two germline ends. The CDR3 has 13 residues. The CDR3 is CASSERVNTEAFF. The CDR3 DNA reads as TGTGCCAGCAGTGAACGGGTTAACACTGAAGCTTTCTTT.

For the CDR3, the DNA is TGTGCCAGCAGCCCCGGGACAGGGGTCTACAATGAGCAGTTCTTC. Its translation is CASSPGTGVYNEQFF. J is TRBJ2-1 and V is TRBV7-2; 10 nucleotides agree with TRBD1. The germline V gene encodes CDR1 SGHTA and CDR2 FQGNSA. V shed 5 bases, J shed 3 bases, and the junction held 4 bases outside the gene matches. The CDR3 is made up of 15 amino acids.

V gene TRBV3-1 (or the pseudogene TRBV3-2) combines with J gene TRBJ2-5, with TRBD2 identical over 9 bases. The CDR3 has 16 residues. CDR1 LGHDT and CDR2 YNNKEL come from the germline V gene (reference sequence). Unmatched junction bases numbered 5, after V lost 0 bases and J lost 3 bases. CDR3 coding DNA: TGTGCCAGCAGCCAAGATTGGGCGGGAGGGAAAGAGACCCAGTACTTC. The encoded protein is CASSQDWAGGKETQYF.

The gene calls are TRBV30 and TRBJ1-2, with 9 bases matching TRBD1. CDR3 length: 16 amino acids. Germline V gene sequence: CDR1 GTSNPN, CDR2 SVGIG (reference sequence). After removal of 0 bases from V and 2 bases from J, the junction contained 7 bases not matched to a gene. The CDR3 DNA is TGTGCCTGGAGTGTAGCCCTGGGACAGGGCAACTATGGCTACACCTTC. Translated: CAWSVALGQGNYGYTF.

The chain carries TRBV10-3 and TRBJ1-1; possibly TRBD1 for D (6 bases). The germline CDR1 and CDR2 sequences are ENHRY and SYGVKD. This CDR3 has 13 residues. Trimming took 4 bases from V and 1 from J, leaving 7 bases between them. CDR3 residues: CAISGTENTEAFF. CDR3 nucleotides: TGTGCCATCAGTGGGACAGAGAACACTGAAGCTTTCTTT.

V is TRBV6-5 and J is TRBJ1-1; D remains ambiguous. The CDR3 runs 13 residues. The germline V and J ends were trimmed by 6 bases and 3 bases, with 11 bases remaining between them. Germline CDR1 reads MNHEY; CDR2 reads SVGAGI. The CDR3 region is CASSRGWDTEAFF. In DNA form, the CDR3 reads TGTGCCAGCAGCCGGGGTTGGGACACTGAAGCTTTCTTT.

The V call is TRBV6-6, the J call TRBJ1-2; TRBD1 is a possible D gene (6 bases). Trimming removed 2 bases from V and 2 bases from J, with 6 bases in between. The CDR3 sequence is 13 residues long. Per the germline V gene, CDR1 is MNHNY and CDR2 is SVGAGI (reference sequence). The CDR3 DNA sequence: TGTGCCAGCAGTTACACAGGGAACTATGGCTACACCTTC. This sequence encodes CASSYTGNYGYTF.

This clone was counted only a few times. This chain uses TRBV2 with TRBJ1-2; D gene unclear. Germline V gives CDR1 SNHLY, CDR2 FYNNEI. CDR3 length: 15 amino acids. V was clipped by 4 bases and J by 5 bases, with 17 bases between them. CDR3 coding DNA: TGTGCCAGCAGTGTGTGGCTTTCCTCGGGGTATGGCTACACCTTC. Its translation is CASSVWLSSGYGYTF. The complete variable domain, with remaining parts taken from reference TRBV2 and TRBJ1-2, reads EPEVTQTPSHQVTQMGQEVILRCVPISNHLYFYWYRQILGQKVEFLVSFYNNEISEKSEIFDDQFSVERPDGSNFTLKIRSTKLEDSAMYFCASSVWLSSGYGYTFGSGTRLTVV.

This chain links TRBV6-6 with TRBJ2-2, with D tentatively TRBD2 (5 bases). CDR3 length: 16 residues. V lost 0 bases to trimming and J lost 1 base, with 9 bases between them. The germline CDR1 and CDR2 sequences are MNHNY and SVGAGI (reference sequence). The CDR3 DNA is TGTGCCAGCAGTTACTCGAGTGGGAGGAACACCGGGGAGCTGTTTTTT. This sequence encodes CASSYSSGRNTGELFF.

CDR3 sequence: CAWSQTGEAFF. The DNA of the CDR3 is TGTGCCTGGAGTCAGACAGGGGAAGCTTTCTTT. The V gene is TRBV30, the J gene TRBJ1-1; 7 positions match TRBD1. V shed 2 bases and J 8 bases; nucleotides not matched to a gene: 2. The CDR3 covers 11 residues. The germline gives CDR1 GTSNPN, CDR2 SVGIG (reference sequence). Full variable domain (missing parts from reference TRBV30 and TRBJ1-1): SQTIHQWPATLVQPVGSPLSLECTVEGTSNPNLYWYRQAAGRGLQLLFYSVGIGQISSEVPQNLSASRPQDRQFILSSKKLLLSDSGFYLCAWSQTGEAFFGQGTRLTVV.

The table lists this clone with a few counts. The DNA for the CDR3 is TGTGCCGGAGGACTAGCGGGAGTCTTAGTCGGGGAGCTGTTTTTT. Its protein is CAGGLAGVLVGELFF. This chain connects TRBV7-2 to TRBJ2-2; 13 bases agree with TRBD2. Trimming took 11 bases from V and 7 from J; bases not matched to a gene: 10. The V gene's germline CDR1 is SGHTA and CDR2 FQGNSA. This CDR3 contains 15 residues.

The gene calls are TRBV5-1 and TRBJ2-5; weak D call: TRBD1 (6 bases). Trimming stripped 2 bases from V and 2 bases from J, with 10 bases between. This CDR3 contains 14 residues. Germline loops: CDR1 SGHRS, CDR2 YFSETQ. CDR3 nucleotides: TGCGCCAGCAGCTTCGGGACAAGTCAAGAGACCCAGTACTTC. Translated, it gives CASSFGTSQETQYF.

As to this clone: This same CDR3 is encoded by further DNA sequences in the sample. This rearrangement joins TRBV12-3 or TRBV12-4 to TRBJ1-6, with D maybe TRBD1 (5 bases). This CDR3 has 12 amino acids. V shed 8 bases and J shed 7 bases, with 9 bases lying between them. Here the CDR3 reads CASRQGNSPLHF. CDR3 bases: TGTGCCAGCCGGCAGGGAAATTCACCCCTCCACTTT.

The rearrangement joins TRBV6-6 to TRBJ2-2; 12 bases fit TRBD2. Germline values: CDR1 MNHNY, CDR2 SVGAGI (reference sequence). V trimming: 5 bases; J trimming: 4 bases; junction bases outside the gene matches: 14. The CDR3 extends over 19 amino acids. Here the CDR3 reads CASSPSLTSGSRGTGELFF. The CDR3 DNA is TGTGCCAGCAGTCCAAGTTTGACTAGCGGGAGTCGCGGCACCGGGGAGCTGTTTTTT.

The chain is built from TRBV4-1 and TRBJ1-1, with D perhaps matching TRBD1 (6 bases). Germline CDR1 is MGHRA and CDR2 is YSYEKL. The CDR3 totals 16 residues. V was cut by 0 bases and J by 3 bases, with 14 bases left in between. CDR3 amino acids: CASSQDRMDSYTEAFF. The CDR3 coding sequence is TGCGCCAGCAGCCAAGATCGGATGGACAGCTACACTGAAGCTTTCTTT.

The genes are TRBV5-6 and TRBJ1-1; the D is unclear. The ends were cut back, 1 base at V and 5 bases at J, with 24 bases in the middle. The CDR3 length is 18 residues. The germline CDR1 and CDR2 sequences are SGHDT and YYEEEE. For the CDR3, the DNA is TGTGCCAGCAGCTTGCTATATTGGGTCACAACTAGAGTGACTGAAGCTTTCTTT. Translated, it gives CASSLLYWVTTRVTEAFF.

The chain has TRBV11-3 and TRBJ1-2, with 9 positions matching TRBD1. J lost 4 bases, V lost 0 bases, and 3 bases had no gene match. This CDR3 is 15 amino acids long. Looked up from germline, CDR1 is SGHNT and CDR2 is YENEEA. CDR3 sequence reads: CASSLEGQGPYGYTF. The CDR3 DNA is TGTGCCAGCAGCTTAGAGGGACAGGGCCCCTATGGCTACACCTTC.

The genes are TRBV7-9 and TRBJ2-2; no reliable D call. V was pared by 5 bases and J by 4 bases, with 11 bases between. Germline lookup yields CDR1 SEHNR and CDR2 FQNEAQ (reference sequence). This CDR3 has 14 amino acids. The CDR3: CASSETSITGELFF. The DNA of the CDR3 is TGTGCCAGCAGCGAGACAAGCATCACCGGGGAGCTGTTTTTT.

This clone was observed once. V and J are TRBV7-9 and TRBJ2-1, with 13 bases aligning to TRBD2. V lost 5 bases, J lost 7 bases, and 8 bases stayed unmatched. The germline CDR1 and CDR2 sequences are SEHNR and FQNEAQ (reference sequence). CDR3 size: 16 residues. The CDR3 nucleotides read TGTGCCAGCAGCCCGAGGACTAGCGGGAGAGGTAATGAGCAGTTCTTC. Its translation: CASSPRTSGRGNEQFF.

The J gene is TRBJ1-2, the V gene TRBV4-3; the D is unclear. The V end lost 0 bases, the J end lost 1 base, and 15 bases lay between the germline ends. There are 17 residues in the CDR3. Germline V CDR1 and CDR2: LGHNA, YSLEER. The CDR3 DNA reads TGCGCCAGCAGCCAAGAATGGTCCAAGACTGATAACTATGGCTACACCTTC. Its translation: CASSQEWSKTDNYGYTF.

The CDR3 nucleotides are TGTGCCAGCAGCCCCATGGTGTCGGGGTCCACTGAAGCTTTCTTT. This encodes CASSPMVSGSTEAFF. The chain combines TRBV5-6 with TRBJ1-1, with unresolved D. Looked up from germline, CDR1 is SGHDT and CDR2 is YYEEEE. The germline V and J ends were trimmed by 4 bases and 4 bases, with 17 bases remaining between them. CDR3 length equals 15 residues.

V and J are TRBV28 and TRBJ2-4, with D possibly TRBD2 on 5 matching bases. The germline gives CDR1 MDHEN, CDR2 SYDVKM. CDR3 length equals 16 residues. The V gene lost 5 bases and the J gene lost 3 bases, with 17 bases spanning the gap. The CDR3 DNA sequence: TGTGCCAGCAGTCCTTCGTTGTGGGCGGGCAAAAACATTCAGTACTTC. Its protein is CASSPSLWAGKNIQYF.

The gene calls are TRBV7-2 and TRBJ2-7; 7 bases are shared with TRBD2. Germline V gives CDR1 SGHTA, CDR2 FQGNSA. V gave up 5 bases and J gave up 6 bases; unmatched junction bases: 7. The CDR3 has 13 amino acids. CDR3 sequence: CASSRTSELEQYV. The CDR3 bases are TGTGCCAGCAGCCGAACTAGCGAGCTCGAGCAGTACGTC.

The V call is TRBV9, the J call TRBJ2-1; a possible D gene is TRBD2 (6 bases). Per germline, CDR1 SGDLS and CDR2 YYNGEE. The germline V and J ends were trimmed by 1 base and 5 bases, with 13 bases remaining between them. CDR3 length: 15 residues. This CDR3 reads CASSVFGTENNEQFF. CDR3 sequence (DNA): TGTGCCAGCAGCGTATTCGGGACTGAGAACAATGAGCAGTTCTTC.

The genes are TRBV4-3 and TRBJ2-3; D perhaps matches TRBD2 (5 bases). The CDR3 runs 15 residues. The germline V gene has CDR1 LGHNA and CDR2 YSLEER. Trimming took off 1 base at V and 1 base at J, with 9 bases between the two ends. DNA for the CDR3: TGCGCCAGCAGCCAAGTCCGGACTCGCACAGATACGCAGTATTTT. It encodes CASSQVRTRTDTQYF.